This T cell receptor beta chain was recorded in a study of cytomegalovirus exposure and HLA in healthy donors. Study overall: Of the donors genotyped, about 390 in all, 75% to 85% fell in the Caucasian-associated ancestry cluster.

Germline CDR1 SGHAT, CDR2 FQDESV (reference sequence). The length of the CDR3 is 14 residues. V was shortened by 5 bases and J by 15 bases, with 23 bases between the two germline ends. The PCR used 60 Vbeta and 13 Jbeta primers. Sequencing was performed with immunoSEQ multiplex PCR; in TCRdb, only in-frame clones are kept and a portion is missing. The data hold about 69,000 clones, with 60% to 75% observed a single time. This chain connects TRBV11-1 to TRBJ2-1; the D gene is possibly TRBD2 (6 bases). Material: PBMCs. This clonotype was obtained from a male donor in good health and CMV-seropositive. In nucleotides, the CDR3 is TGTGCCAGCAGCCCCCCGACTGGAAAGCGGGTTCCGTTCTTC. Its translation is CASSPPTGKRVPFF.